The rows below give T cell receptor beta chains drawn from one sample of a study of blood T cell repertoires in COVID-19. TCRdb keeps only in-frame clones here, not all; method: immunoSEQ multiplex PCR. The sample has about 310,000 clones, around 87% seen once. The sample consisted of peripheral blood. These receptors all come from a woman between 45 and 65 years old who had recovered from COVID-19. Each CDR3 is given with its conserved first and last residue. The D gene is left open where the match is weak. Not every row has a clone size; where given, it reads once, few, many or a size class.

clone size: .; J gene: TRBJ1-2; V gene: TRBV3-1/TRBV3-2; D gene: TRBD1; CDR3 protein: CASSSLTGGSEGGYTF; CDR3 DNA: TGTGCCAGCAGCTCACTTACAGGGGGCTCGGAGGGAGGCTACACCTTC
clone size: .; J gene: TRBJ1-3; V gene: TRBV6-1; D gene: .; CDR3 protein: CASSEWRGVGNTIYF; CDR3 DNA: TGTGCCAGCAGTGAATGGCGGGGGGTCGGAAACACCATATATTTT
clone size: once; J gene: TRBJ1-1; V gene: TRBV20-1; D gene: .; CDR3 protein: CSARGSAAFF; CDR3 DNA: TGCAGTGCCCGGGGTAGTGCAGCTTTCTTT
clone size: .; J gene: TRBJ2-7; V gene: TRBV18; D gene: TRBD2; CDR3 protein: CASSPGASGTYEQYF; CDR3 DNA: TGTGCCAGCTCACCCGGGGCTAGCGGTACCTACGAGCAGTACTTC
clone size: many; J gene: TRBJ2-7; V gene: TRBV19; D gene: TRBD1; CDR3 protein: CASRDRGESYEQYF; CDR3 DNA: TGTGCCAGTCGGGACAGGGGCGAATCCTACGAGCAGTACTTC
clone size: .; J gene: TRBJ1-4; V gene: TRBV3-1/TRBV3-2; D gene: TRBD1; CDR3 protein: CASSQGQVSNEKLFF; CDR3 DNA: TGTGCCAGCAGCCAGGGACAGGTGTCTAATGAAAAACTGTTTTTT
clone size: .; J gene: TRBJ1-5; V gene: TRBV6-2/TRBV6-3; D gene: .; CDR3 protein: CASSLPNQPQHF; CDR3 DNA: TGTGCCAGCAGTCTTCCCAATCAGCCCCAGCATTTT
clone size: once; J gene: TRBJ1-3; V gene: TRBV28; D gene: .; CDR3 protein: CASARSTSGNTIYF; CDR3 DNA: TGTGCCAGCGCTAGATCCACCTCTGGAAACACCATATATTTT
clone size: .; J gene: TRBJ1-2; V gene: TRBV7-8; D gene: TRBD1; CDR3 protein: CASSRSGTAKFLGYGYTF; CDR3 DNA: TGTGCCAGCAGCAGGTCCGGGACAGCCAAATTTTTGGGCTATGGCTACACCTTC
clone size: .; J gene: TRBJ2-1; V gene: TRBV4-3; D gene: TRBD1; CDR3 protein: CASSQWGTGVIGYNEQFF; CDR3 DNA: TGCGCCAGCAGCCAATGGGGGACAGGGGTTATTGGGTACAATGAGCAGTTCTTC
clone size: .; J gene: TRBJ1-2; V gene: TRBV30; D gene: .; CDR3 protein: CACAWGGSYGYTF; CDR3 DNA: TGTGCCTGCGCTTGGGGGGGCAGCTATGGCTACACCTTC
clone size: .; J gene: TRBJ2-3; V gene: TRBV28; D gene: TRBD2; CDR3 protein: CASRRTSGGANTQYF; CDR3 DNA: TGTGCCAGCAGACGGACTAGCGGGGGGGCGAATACGCAGTATTTT
clone size: .; J gene: TRBJ2-1; V gene: TRBV27; D gene: TRBD2; CDR3 protein: CASSLWLAVYNEQFF; CDR3 DNA: TGTGCCAGCAGTTTATGGCTAGCGGTCTACAATGAGCAGTTCTTC
clone size: .; J gene: TRBJ2-7; V gene: TRBV30; D gene: .; CDR3 protein: CAWSVRGNRREQYF; CDR3 DNA: TGTGCCTGGAGTGTACGAGGGAATAGGCGCGAGCAGTACTTC
clone size: .; J gene: TRBJ2-2; V gene: TRBV11-3; D gene: TRBD2; CDR3 protein: CASSPSGAGTGELFF; CDR3 DNA: TGTGCCAGCAGCCCAAGCGGGGCGGGCACCGGGGAGCTGTTTTTT
clone size: few; J gene: TRBJ1-1; V gene: TRBV5-6; D gene: .; CDR3 protein: CASSFNREAFF; CDR3 DNA: TGTGCCAGCAGCTTTAACAGGGAAGCTTTCTTT
clone size: .; J gene: TRBJ1-2; V gene: TRBV2; D gene: .; CDR3 protein: CASKTGRDYGYTF; CDR3 DNA: TGTGCCAGCAAAACAGGGCGAGACTATGGCTACACCTTC
clone size: few; J gene: TRBJ2-1; V gene: TRBV19; D gene: .; CDR3 protein: CASRLRSSYNEQFF; CDR3 DNA: TGTGCCAGTCGGCTAAGGAGCTCCTACAATGAGCAGTTCTTC
clone size: .; J gene: TRBJ2-2; V gene: TRBV7-9; D gene: .; CDR3 protein: CASSWSTQNTGELFF; CDR3 DNA: TGTGCCAGCAGCTGGTCTACCCAGAACACCGGGGAGCTGTTTTTT
clone size: .; J gene: TRBJ2-7; V gene: TRBV7-2; D gene: TRBD1; CDR3 protein: CASRTDREDYEQYF; CDR3 DNA: TGTGCCAGCAGGACGGACAGGGAGGACTACGAGCAGTACTTC
clone size: .; J gene: TRBJ2-1; V gene: TRBV5-4; D gene: TRBD2; CDR3 protein: CASSPGVAGGSSYNEQFF; CDR3 DNA: TGTGCCAGCAGCCCAGGGGTAGCGGGAGGGTCCTCCTACAATGAGCAGTTCTTC
clone size: .; J gene: TRBJ2-4; V gene: TRBV7-2; D gene: TRBD2; CDR3 protein: CASSLTSGRAGNIQYF; CDR3 DNA: TGTGCCAGCAGCCTCACTAGCGGGAGGGCGGGGAACATTCAGTACTTC
clone size: .; J gene: TRBJ2-5; V gene: TRBV9; D gene: .; CDR3 protein: CASSVDGETQYF; CDR3 DNA: TGTGCCAGCAGCGTAGACGGTGAGACCCAGTACTTC
clone size: .; J gene: TRBJ2-5; V gene: TRBV6-1; D gene: .; CDR3 protein: CASSERAGGGLGETQYF; CDR3 DNA: TGTGCCAGCAGTGAAAGAGCGGGCGGGGGCCTGGGAGAGACCCAGTACTTC
clone size: .; J gene: TRBJ1-4; V gene: TRBV10-3; D gene: TRBD1; CDR3 protein: CAISGTVNEKLFF; CDR3 DNA: TGTGCCATATCCGGGACAGTTAATGAAAAACTGTTTTTT
clone size: few; J gene: TRBJ2-7; V gene: TRBV5-4; D gene: TRBD2; CDR3 protein: CASSFRTSGRDEQYF; CDR3 DNA: TGTGCCAGCAGCTTCAGGACTAGCGGGAGGGACGAGCAGTACTTC
clone size: .; J gene: TRBJ2-5; V gene: TRBV5-6; D gene: TRBD1; CDR3 protein: CASSLMTGTQETQYF; CDR3 DNA: TGTGCCAGCAGCTTGATGACAGGGACACAAGAGACCCAGTACTTC
clone size: .; J gene: TRBJ1-2; V gene: TRBV27; D gene: .; CDR3 protein: CASSFARDYGYTF; CDR3 DNA: TGTGCCAGCAGTTTCGCGAGGGACTATGGCTACACCTTC
clone size: .; J gene: TRBJ2-7; V gene: TRBV6-6; D gene: TRBD2; CDR3 protein: CASSYPNSGAPYEQYF; CDR3 DNA: TGTGCCAGCAGTTACCCTAATAGCGGGGCTCCCTACGAGCAGTACTTC
clone size: .; J gene: TRBJ2-7; V gene: TRBV28; D gene: TRBD2; CDR3 protein: CASTRLAGGSTSYEQYF; CDR3 DNA: TGTGCCAGCACCAGACTAGCGGGAGGGTCTACCTCCTACGAGCAGTACTTC
clone size: once; J gene: TRBJ1-1; V gene: TRBV7-6; D gene: .; CDR3 protein: CASSLSGVNTEAFF; CDR3 DNA: TGTGCCAGCAGCTTATCCGGAGTGAACACTGAAGCTTTCTTT
clone size: .; J gene: TRBJ1-1; V gene: TRBV28; D gene: .; CDR3 protein: CASSPPGVTEAFF; CDR3 DNA: TGTGCCAGCAGCCCCCCGGGGGTAACTGAAGCTTTCTTT
clone size: .; J gene: TRBJ2-3; V gene: TRBV5-1; D gene: .; CDR3 protein: CASSLDRSSTDTQYF; CDR3 DNA: TGCGCCAGCAGCTTGGACAGATCTAGCACAGATACGCAGTATTTT
clone size: .; J gene: TRBJ1-1; V gene: TRBV4-1; D gene: TRBD1; CDR3 protein: CASSQVDRGRTEAFF; CDR3 DNA: TGCGCCAGCAGCCAAGTGGACAGGGGGCGCACTGAAGCTTTCTTT
clone size: .; J gene: TRBJ1-2; V gene: TRBV28; D gene: TRBD1; CDR3 protein: CASSLGTGSPHYGYTF; CDR3 DNA: TGTGCCAGCAGTTTAGGGACAGGTTCCCCCCACTATGGCTACACCTTC
clone size: .; J gene: TRBJ2-5; V gene: TRBV4-3; D gene: .; CDR3 protein: CASSRGLQETQYF; CDR3 DNA: TGCGCCAGCAGCCGAGGACTGCAAGAGACCCAGTACTTC
clone size: .; J gene: TRBJ2-3; V gene: TRBV5-1; D gene: .; CDR3 protein: CASSLGQVIADTQYF; CDR3 DNA: TGCGCCAGCAGCTTGGGTCAAGTTATAGCAGATACGCAGTATTTT
clone size: .; J gene: TRBJ2-7; V gene: TRBV18; D gene: TRBD2; CDR3 protein: CASSRDGSGRHSYEQYF; CDR3 DNA: TGTGCCAGCTCACGGGACGGTAGCGGGCGACACTCCTACGAGCAGTACTTC
clone size: .; J gene: TRBJ1-5; V gene: TRBV15; D gene: .; CDR3 protein: CATSRDPGLRPQHF; CDR3 DNA: TGTGCCACCAGCAGAGATCCAGGGCTGCGGCCCCAGCATTTT
clone size: .; J gene: TRBJ2-2; V gene: TRBV4-3; D gene: TRBD2; CDR3 protein: CASSQVASGGVSTGELFF; CDR3 DNA: TGCGCCAGCAGCCAAGTGGCTAGCGGGGGAGTGAGCACCGGGGAGCTGTTTTTT
clone size: .; J gene: TRBJ1-1; V gene: TRBV4-1; D gene: TRBD1; CDR3 protein: CASSQSGGTMNTEAFF; CDR3 DNA: TGCGCCAGCAGCCAGTCAGGGGGCACCATGAACACTGAAGCTTTCTTT
clone size: .; J gene: TRBJ2-3; V gene: TRBV3-1/TRBV3-2; D gene: .; CDR3 protein: CASSPTPGGGDTQYF; CDR3 DNA: TGTGCCAGCAGCCCGACCCCGGGGGGCGGGGATACGCAGTATTTT
clone size: .; J gene: TRBJ1-6; V gene: TRBV2; D gene: TRBD1; CDR3 protein: CASSEARQGVTLHF; CDR3 DNA: TGTGCCAGCAGTGAAGCGCGACAGGGTGTCACCCTCCACTTT
clone size: .; J gene: TRBJ1-3; V gene: TRBV6-5; D gene: .; CDR3 protein: CASTLGGGSGNTIYF; CDR3 DNA: TGTGCCAGCACCCTCGGGGGGGGCTCTGGAAACACCATATATTTT
clone size: .; J gene: TRBJ2-3; V gene: TRBV28; D gene: TRBD2; CDR3 protein: CASSVTSGSPRADTQYF; CDR3 DNA: TGTGCCAGCAGTGTGACTAGCGGGAGCCCGAGAGCAGATACGCAGTATTTT
clone size: .; J gene: TRBJ1-4; V gene: TRBV5-6; D gene: .; CDR3 protein: CASSLSSEKLFF; CDR3 DNA: TGTGCCAGCAGCCTGTCCTCGGAAAAACTGTTTTTT
clone size: .; J gene: TRBJ2-7; V gene: TRBV7-2; D gene: TRBD2; CDR3 protein: CASSPGGLRGQYF; CDR3 DNA: TGTGCCAGCAGCCCGGGAGGACTCCGCGGGCAGTACTTC
clone size: once; J gene: TRBJ2-7; V gene: TRBV6-5; D gene: TRBD2; CDR3 protein: CASSLLAGGLEQYF; CDR3 DNA: TGTGCCAGCAGCCTATTAGCGGGGGGGCTTGAGCAGTACTTC
clone size: .; J gene: TRBJ2-7; V gene: TRBV28; D gene: .; CDR3 protein: CASSLSQYEQYF; CDR3 DNA: TGTGCCAGCAGTTTGTCCCAATACGAGCAGTACTTC
clone size: .; J gene: TRBJ2-1; V gene: TRBV12-3/TRBV12-4; D gene: TRBD1; CDR3 protein: CASSFNRGVEFF; CDR3 DNA: TGTGCCAGCAGTTTTAACAGGGGCGTGGAGTTCTTC
clone size: .; J gene: TRBJ2-1; V gene: TRBV5-1; D gene: .; CDR3 protein: CASSLADNEQFF; CDR3 DNA: TGCGCCAGCAGCTTGGCCGACAATGAGCAGTTCTTC
clone size: many; J gene: TRBJ2-7; V gene: TRBV27; D gene: .; CDR3 protein: CASSPVNGGEQYF; CDR3 DNA: TGTGCCAGCAGCCCGGTTAACGGGGGCGAGCAGTACTTC
clone size: .; J gene: TRBJ1-2; V gene: TRBV11-2; D gene: .; CDR3 protein: CASSLEEGRYGYTF; CDR3 DNA: TGTGCCAGCAGCTTAGAGGAGGGGAGGTATGGCTACACCTTC
clone size: .; J gene: TRBJ1-2; V gene: TRBV3-1/TRBV3-2; D gene: .; CDR3 protein: CASSLLQGGYTF; CDR3 DNA: TGTGCCAGCAGCCTTCTACAGGGTGGCTACACCTTC
clone size: .; J gene: TRBJ2-1; V gene: TRBV7-9; D gene: TRBD1; CDR3 protein: CASSLILGQTYNEQFF; CDR3 DNA: TGTGCCAGCAGCTTAATTTTGGGACAGACCTACAATGAGCAGTTCTTC
clone size: .; J gene: TRBJ1-5; V gene: TRBV30; D gene: .; CDR3 protein: CAWSGQGNQPQHF; CDR3 DNA: TGTGCCTGGAGTGGGCAGGGCAATCAGCCCCAGCATTTT
clone size: .; J gene: TRBJ1-2; V gene: TRBV27; D gene: .; CDR3 protein: CASSPAKGQLNYGYTF; CDR3 DNA: TGTGCCAGCAGTCCGGCAAAGGGACAACTTAACTATGGCTACACCTTC
clone size: .; J gene: TRBJ2-7; V gene: TRBV29-1; D gene: TRBD1; CDR3 protein: CSVPGTGTYEQYF; CDR3 DNA: TGCAGCGTTCCCGGGACAGGGACCTACGAGCAGTACTTC